Below are 9 T cell receptor beta chains sequenced from a single sample in a study of blood T cell repertoires in COVID-19. Repertoires were generated with immunoSEQ multiplex PCR, while TCRdb's copy carries only in-frame clones and drops some. Of about 240,000 clones in the sample, 75% to 90% are singletons; the top ten hold 9.5% to 15%. Specimen: peripheral blood. These receptors were taken from a woman aged 60 to 75 with active or convalescent COVID-19.

The chain couples TRBV6-6 to TRBJ1-6; possible D gene TRBD1, 6 bases. The germline V and J ends were trimmed by 2 bases and 8 bases, with 10 bases remaining between them. Germline lookup yields CDR1 MNHNY and CDR2 SVGAGI (reference sequence). The CDR3 spans 14 residues. CDR3 residues: CASSYGQRDSPLHF. CDR3 DNA sequence: TGTGCCAGCAGTTACGGACAGCGCGATTCACCCCTCCACTTT.

This clone turned up a few times. The chain uses TRBV29-1 and TRBJ1-5, with a tentative D call TRBD1 (5 bases). Germline CDR1 and CDR2: SQVTM and ANQGSEA. This CDR3 is 13 amino acids long. Trimming left V 5 bases short and J 4 bases short, with 12 bases between. This chain's CDR3 is CSVREGLNQPQHF. The CDR3 region has the DNA TGCAGCGTTAGGGAGGGGTTAAATCAGCCCCAGCATTTT. The full variable domain, with the rest looked up from reference TRBV29-1 and TRBJ1-5, is SAVISQKPSRDICQRGTSLTIQCQVDSQVTMMFWYRQQPGQSLTLIATANQGSEATYESGFVIDKFPISRPNLTFSTLTVSNMSPEDSSIYLCSVREGLNQPQHFGDGTRLSIL.

Turning to this clone: Other DNA sequences in this specimen translate into the identical CDR3. This chain uses TRBV5-1 with TRBJ1-1; D is perhaps TRBD1 (5 bases). Germline V CDR1 and CDR2: SGHRS, YFSETQ. The CDR3 totals 13 residues. V lost 4 bases and J 2 bases, leaving 9 bases between the germline ends. The CDR3 here is CASSPGQNTEAFF. CDR3 nucleotide sequence: TGCGCCAGCAGCCCTGGACAAAACACTGAAGCTTTCTTT.

On this clone: The sample carries other DNA sequences with the same CDR3. This chain links TRBV6-5 with TRBJ1-1; TRBD1 is a possible D gene (6 bases). Germline V gene lookup returns CDR1 MNHEY and CDR2 SVGAGI. CDR3 length: 15 amino acids. The V end lost 0 bases, the J end lost 2 bases, and 10 bases lay between the germline ends. DNA for the CDR3: TGTGCCAGCAGTTACTCCAGGACAGTCAACACTGAAGCTTTCTTT. It encodes CASSYSRTVNTEAFF.

This clone was observed many times. The CDR3 reads CASRAKFSLAVKNEQFF. The CDR3 DNA reads TGCGCCAGCAGAGCCAAGTTTAGTCTAGCGGTCAAGAATGAGCAGTTCTTC. This chain connects TRBV4-3 to TRBJ2-1; 7 nucleotides match TRBD2. The J segment lost 7 bases and the V segment lost 6 bases, leaving 18 bases of the junction unmatched. Germline V gives CDR1 LGHNA, CDR2 YSLEER. The CDR3 loop spans 17 amino acids.

This chain connects TRBV15 to TRBJ1-6; 8 bases line up with TRBD1. V shed 3 bases and J 7 bases; nucleotides not matched to a gene: 5. This CDR3 has 15 residues. Germline CDR1 reads LNHNV; CDR2 reads YYDKDF (reference sequence). Written as DNA, the CDR3 is TGTGCCACCAGCAGGATTCAGGGGGCAAATTCACCCCTCCACTTT. Its translation is CATSRIQGANSPLHF.

The V call is TRBV5-3, the J call TRBJ2-2, with 8 nucleotides matching TRBD1. TRBV5-3 counts as an open reading frame of uncertain function. This CDR3 is built from 14 residues. The junction had 6 bases not matched to a gene; V was cut back by 8 bases and J by 3 bases. The CDR3 DNA follows: TGTGCCAGCCCAGACAGGGGTGACACCGGGGAGCTGTTTTTT. This gives the protein CASPDRGDTGELFF.

The chain has TRBV5-6 and TRBJ1-2; TRBD1 matches at 10 bases. The CDR3 is 14 amino acids. Trimming cost V 4 bases and J 8 bases; bases outside gene matches: 8. From germline, CDR1 is SGHDT and CDR2 YYEEEE. In DNA form, the CDR3 reads TGTGCCAGCAGCCGCCGGGACAGGGGAGGCGGCTACACCTTC. Protein product: CASSRRDRGGGYTF.

J is TRBJ2-7 and V is TRBV4-1, with D possibly being TRBD1 (6 bases). Germline V gene lookup returns CDR1 MGHRA and CDR2 YSYEKL. This CDR3 has 16 amino acids. V was cut by 4 bases and J by 3 bases, with 19 bases left in between. DNA of the CDR3: TGCGCCAGCAGCCGAGGTCAGGGACACCTCAACTACGAGCAGTACTTC. Translated: CASSRGQGHLNYEQYF.